This passage covers 10 T cell receptor beta chains from one sample sequenced in a study of OX40 agonist ivuxolimab in advanced cancers. Profiling relied on immunoSEQ multiplex PCR, and the TCRdb table lists in-frame clones only, not all of them. The data contain 100,000 to 150,000 clones, 85% to 95% of them singletons. The material was CD4+ or CD8+ T cells sorted from blood, obtained in a trial of the OX40 agonist ivuxolimab. These receptors came from an adult with an advanced solid tumor such as melanoma, head and neck, liver or kidney cancer.

The CDR3 DNA follows: TGTGCCATCACTGGGCAGCTTAACACTGAAGCTTTCTTT. Translated: CAITGQLNTEAFF. The chain employs TRBV10-3 and TRBJ1-1; D gene uncertain. This CDR3 comprises 13 residues. Germline CDR1 and CDR2: ENHRY and SYGVKD. V dropped 7 bases and J dropped 2 bases, with 11 bases sitting between them.

For the CDR3, the DNA is TGTGCCAGCAGCTTAGACAGGTCCGGGGAGCTGTTTTTT. Translation: CASSLDRSGELFF. The chain joins TRBV11-3 to TRBJ2-2, with D unresolved. Trimming removed 0 bases from V and 6 bases from J, with 5 bases in between. The germline gives CDR1 SGHNT, CDR2 YENEEA. The CDR3 spans 13 residues.

V gene TRBV19 combines with J gene TRBJ2-3; D is possibly TRBD1 (6 bases). CDR3 length: 17 amino acids. The V end lost 5 bases, the J end lost 5 bases, and 23 bases lay between the germline ends. Germline V gene lookup returns CDR1 LNHDA and CDR2 SQIVND (reference sequence). The CDR3 DNA reads as TGTGCCAGTAGTCAATCACCACAGGGATGGGTTGGAGATACGCAGTATTTT. It yields the protein CASSQSPQGWVGDTQYF.

V and J are TRBV21-1 and TRBJ2-1; whether TRBD1, the table's D call, matches the DNA was not checked. TRBV21-1 is a documented pseudogene. The CDR3 extends over 14 amino acids. The CDR3 sequence: CASSRRQGYNEQFF. CDR3 bases: TGTGCCAGCAGCAGGAGACAGGGGTATAATGAGCAGTTCTTC.

This chain links TRBV19 with TRBJ2-6, with TRBD1 as a possible D gene (5 bases). V was pared by 3 bases and J by 2 bases, with 5 bases between. The CDR3 runs 14 residues. Germline assignment: CDR1 LNHDA and CDR2 SQIVND (reference sequence). The CDR3 sequence: CASSMGPGANVLTF. CDR3 DNA: TGTGCCAGTAGTATGGGGCCTGGGGCCAACGTCCTGACTTTC.

The rearrangement links TRBV30 to TRBJ1-5; possible D gene TRBD1, 6 bases. CDR3 size: 15 residues. V lost 3 bases and J lost 7, with 19 bases in between. The germline V gene encodes CDR1 GTSNPN and CDR2 SVGIG (reference sequence). The CDR3 sequence is CAWSASRGKGQPQHF. For the CDR3, the DNA is TGTGCCTGGAGCGCTTCCAGGGGAAAAGGGCAGCCCCAGCATTTT.

This chain uses TRBV5-1 with TRBJ1-1, with a weak D call TRBD1 (6 bases). The CDR3 loop spans 15 amino acids. Per the germline V gene, CDR1 is SGHRS and CDR2 is YFSETQ. V shed 2 bases and J shed 5 bases, with 16 bases lying between them. As DNA, the CDR3 is TGCGCCAGCAGCTTTGAGACAGGCGGCGGGACTGAAGCTTTCTTT. The encoded protein is CASSFETGGGTEAFF. The whole variable domain, remainder taken from reference TRBV5-1 and TRBJ1-1, is KAGVTQTPRYLIKTRGQQVTLSCSPISGHRSVSWYQQTPGQGLQFLFEYFSETQRNKGNFPGRFSGRQFSNSRSEMNVSTLELGDSALYLCASSFETGGGTEAFFGQGTRLTVV.

The chain uses TRBV7-3 and TRBJ1-5, with D perhaps matching TRBD1 (5 bases). The CDR3 sequence is 15 residues long. The germline CDR1 and CDR2 sequences are SGHTA and FQGTGA. Trimming shortened V by 2 bases and J by 6 bases, and 14 bases separated the two germline ends. CDR3: CASSLGWGESQPQHF. In DNA form, the CDR3 reads TGTGCCAGCAGCTTAGGATGGGGGGAATCTCAGCCCCAGCATTTT.

This chain joins TRBV11-2 and TRBJ2-7; D gene unclear. The germline gives CDR1 SGHAT, CDR2 FQNNGV. The CDR3 covers 13 residues. Deletions cut 3 bases from V and 2 bases from J, with 8 bases between. The CDR3: CASSLTVTYEQYF. CDR3 nucleotide sequence: TGTGCCAGCAGCTTGACCGTTACCTACGAGCAGTACTTC. Full variable domain (rest looked up from reference TRBV11-2 and TRBJ2-7): EAGVAQSPRYKIIEKRQSVAFWCNPISGHATLYWYQQILGQGPKLLIQFQNNGVVDDSQLPKDRFSAERLKGVDSTLKIQPAKLEDSAVYLCASSLTVTYEQYFGPGTRLTVT.

The gene calls are TRBV7-9 and TRBJ1-3, with D possibly being TRBD1 (6 bases). The germline V and J ends were trimmed by 2 bases and 0 bases, with 11 bases remaining between them. CDR1 SEHNR and CDR2 FQNEAQ come from the germline V gene (reference sequence). The CDR3 spans 16 residues. This CDR3 reads CASSLLQGRSGNTIYF. The CDR3 DNA sequence: TGTGCCAGCAGCTTACTACAGGGTCGCTCTGGAAACACCATATATTTT. The complete variable domain, with remaining parts taken from reference TRBV7-9 and TRBJ1-3, reads DTGVSQNPRHKITKRGQNVTFRCDPISEHNRLYWYRQTLGQGPEFLTYFQNEAQLEKSRLLSDRFSAERPKGSFSTLEIQRTEQGDSAMYLCASSLLQGRSGNTIYFGEGSWLTVV.